The present TCR beta chain was sequenced within a study of shared clonotypes between healthy human individuals. Study context: Every donor yielded three CD4 naive, three CD4 memory, two CD8 naive and one CD8 memory plate. Study-wide results and caveats: What naive subsets generally showed was a larger estimated richness than memory subsets showed.

Germline-derived CDR1 and CDR2 are SGHTS and YDEGEE. V lost 3 bases and J 6 bases, leaving 20 bases between the germline ends. The CDR3 is 16 residues long. This clone is a singleton in its sample. Its target is unknown. The authors loaded around 220 ng DNA, tens of thousands of T cell genomes, into sorted-subset replicate PCRs. Data came from immunoSEQ multiplex PCR; TCRdb stores just in-frame clones and leaves some out. The table lists about 1.1 million clones, about 84% of them singletons, with around 0.6% in the top ten. V and J are TRBV5-8 and TRBJ2-3, with D perhaps TRBD1 (6 bases). The TCR was taken from a man aged 18 to 29 in good health. Some clones in this sample may be carry-over from other donors' samples. The sample consisted of memory CD4+ T cells from PBMCs. Subset given: CD45RA-negative fraction. CDR3 in amino acids: CASSSVGAVVEDTQYF. CDR3 coding DNA: TGTGCCAGCAGCTCCGTGGGGGCCGTGGTGGAGGATACGCAGTATTTT.